The rows below give T cell receptor beta chains drawn from one sample of a study of blood T cell repertoires in COVID-19. This table comes from immunoSEQ multiplex PCR, and its TCRdb copy is limited to in-frame clones, with some not included. The table shows tens of thousands of clones, with about 80% occurring only once. Sample: peripheral blood. Every receptor here comes from a woman aged 80 or over with acute or convalescent COVID-19. Each CDR3 is given with its conserved first and last residue. D genes are given only for firm matches. Some rows mark clone size as missing; the rest say once, few, many or name a class of expanded clone.

d_gene: .
abundance: .
j_gene: TRBJ1-1
v_gene: TRBV9
CDR3nt: TGTGCCAGCAGCGCTTCGGGGGTGGCCACTGAAGCTTTCTTT
CDR3aa: CASSASGVATEAFF

d_gene: TRBD1
abundance: few
j_gene: TRBJ1-1
v_gene: TRBV28
CDR3nt: TGTGCCAGCAGTTCGAGACAGGGGGCGAAGGCTTTCTTT
CDR3aa: CASSSRQGAKAFF

d_gene: .
abundance: .
j_gene: TRBJ1-3
v_gene: TRBV7-9
CDR3nt: TGTGCCAGCAGCCCCAACCAGGGAACTGGAAACACCATATATTTT
CDR3aa: CASSPNQGTGNTIYF

d_gene: .
abundance: .
j_gene: TRBJ1-1
v_gene: TRBV28
CDR3nt: TGTGCCAGCGGGGGGGGATGGACTGAAGCTTTCTTT
CDR3aa: CASGGGWTEAFF

d_gene: .
abundance: .
j_gene: TRBJ2-7
v_gene: TRBV7-2
CDR3nt: TGTGCCAGCAGCTTCGAACCGAGCTACGAGCAGTACTTC
CDR3aa: CASSFEPSYEQYF

d_gene: .
abundance: .
j_gene: TRBJ1-2
v_gene: TRBV2
CDR3nt: TGTGCCAGCAGCGGGGAGGATTTCTATGGCTACACCTTC
CDR3aa: CASSGEDFYGYTF

d_gene: .
abundance: .
j_gene: TRBJ1-1
v_gene: TRBV28
CDR3nt: TGTGCCAGCAGGACACAGTTATCTGAAGCTTTCTTT
CDR3aa: CASRTQLSEAFF

d_gene: .
abundance: .
j_gene: TRBJ1-1
v_gene: TRBV6-5
CDR3nt: TGTGCCAGCAGTTACCCTCGGGGAGGGGGAGGGACTGAAGCTTTCTTT
CDR3aa: CASSYPRGGGGTEAFF

d_gene: TRBD2
abundance: .
j_gene: TRBJ2-1
v_gene: TRBV2
CDR3nt: TGTGCCAGCAGTGAAGCAAGGCTAGCGGGAGAGTTGTTCTTC
CDR3aa: CASSEARLAGELFF

d_gene: .
abundance: .
j_gene: TRBJ1-2
v_gene: TRBV13
CDR3nt: TGTGCCAGCAGCTTAGGTGGGAAAGGGGGAGCCTATGGCTACACCTTC
CDR3aa: CASSLGGKGGAYGYTF

d_gene: TRBD1
abundance: .
j_gene: TRBJ2-1
v_gene: TRBV6-4
CDR3nt: TGTGCCAGCAGCGGACAGGGCGGTGAGCAGTTCTTC
CDR3aa: CASSGQGGEQFF

d_gene: .
abundance: .
j_gene: TRBJ2-3
v_gene: TRBV5-6
CDR3nt: TGTGCCAGCAGCTTCGGGAGTACGCAGTATTTT
CDR3aa: CASSFGSTQYF

d_gene: TRBD1
abundance: .
j_gene: TRBJ1-2
v_gene: TRBV2
CDR3nt: TGTGCCAGCAGTGAAAGCCGACAGGGGGGCTATGGCTACACCTTC
CDR3aa: CASSESRQGGYGYTF

d_gene: .
abundance: .
j_gene: TRBJ2-3
v_gene: TRBV6-5
CDR3nt: TGTGCCAGCAGCGTCACTGGCACAGATACGCAGTATTTT
CDR3aa: CASSVTGTDTQYF

d_gene: TRBD1
abundance: .
j_gene: TRBJ1-5
v_gene: TRBV6-5
CDR3nt: TGTGCCAGCAGTCGGACAGGGCAACGGCCCCAGCATTTT
CDR3aa: CASSRTGQRPQHF

d_gene: TRBD1
abundance: many
j_gene: TRBJ1-2
v_gene: TRBV5-4
CDR3nt: TGTGCCAGCAGCTTCGGACAGGGGGCGTCTGGCTACACCTTC
CDR3aa: CASSFGQGASGYTF

d_gene: TRBD1
abundance: .
j_gene: TRBJ2-7
v_gene: TRBV3-1/TRBV3-2
CDR3nt: TGTGCCAGCAGCCGTGGACAGGGTGCTTACGAGCAGTACTTC
CDR3aa: CASSRGQGAYEQYF

d_gene: TRBD2
abundance: .
j_gene: TRBJ2-5
v_gene: TRBV5-5
CDR3nt: TGTGCCAGCAGCCTCGGACTAGCGGGAGGGCCGAGTTTAGAGACCCAGTACTTC
CDR3aa: CASSLGLAGGPSLETQYF

d_gene: .
abundance: .
j_gene: TRBJ2-3
v_gene: TRBV12-3/TRBV12-4
CDR3nt: TGTGCCACCCAGGGGAGTAGCACAGATACGCAGTATTTT
CDR3aa: CATQGSSTDTQYF

d_gene: TRBD2
abundance: .
j_gene: TRBJ2-7
v_gene: TRBV28
CDR3nt: TGTGCCAGCAGTCCACAACTAGCGGGAGCTTCTCCTCCGTACGAGCAGTACTTC
CDR3aa: CASSPQLAGASPPYEQYF

d_gene: TRBD2
abundance: .
j_gene: TRBJ2-3
v_gene: TRBV5-5
CDR3nt: TGTGCCAGCAGCTTCCATAGCGGGAGAGGGACAGATACGCAGTATTTT
CDR3aa: CASSFHSGRGTDTQYF

d_gene: .
abundance: .
j_gene: TRBJ1-4
v_gene: TRBV19
CDR3nt: TGTGCCAGTAGTATCCCCCCGACAAGAGCTAATGAAAAACTGTTTTTT
CDR3aa: CASSIPPTRANEKLFF

d_gene: .
abundance: .
j_gene: TRBJ2-2
v_gene: TRBV9
CDR3nt: TGTGCCAGCAGCCTCCCCGCGGAGGGAGGGGGGACCGGGGAGCTGTTTTTT
CDR3aa: CASSLPAEGGGTGELFF

d_gene: TRBD2
abundance: .
j_gene: TRBJ2-3
v_gene: TRBV9
CDR3nt: TGTGCCAGCAGCCCCAGGGCGACTAGCAGATACACAGATACGCAGTATTTT
CDR3aa: CASSPRATSRYTDTQYF

d_gene: .
abundance: .
j_gene: TRBJ1-5
v_gene: TRBV30
CDR3nt: TGTGCCTGGAGTGTTGGGTCCGGCAGGGCCAGTCAGCCCCAGCATTTT
CDR3aa: CAWSVGSGRASQPQHF

d_gene: .
abundance: .
j_gene: TRBJ2-1
v_gene: TRBV18
CDR3nt: TGTGCCAGCTCACCACCGGGGGGGGCGGACAGCTCCTACAATGAGCAGTTCTTC
CDR3aa: CASSPPGGADSSYNEQFF

d_gene: .
abundance: once
j_gene: TRBJ1-1
v_gene: TRBV7-3
CDR3nt: TGTGCCAGCAGCGCCCTGGGGGGGAACACTGAAGCTTTCTTT
CDR3aa: CASSALGGNTEAFF

d_gene: TRBD1
abundance: .
j_gene: TRBJ1-5
v_gene: TRBV28
CDR3nt: TGTGCCAGCAGTACAGGGGGGGGATATAGCAATCAGCCCCAGCATTTT
CDR3aa: CASSTGGGYSNQPQHF

d_gene: TRBD2
abundance: .
j_gene: TRBJ2-7
v_gene: TRBV28
CDR3nt: TGTGCCAGCTATGGGGGTAGCGGGGGCTCCTACGAGCAGTACTTC
CDR3aa: CASYGGSGGSYEQYF

d_gene: TRBD1
abundance: .
j_gene: TRBJ2-3
v_gene: TRBV7-2
CDR3nt: TGTGCCAGCAGCTCCCAGGGGGCGCATGATACGCAGTATTTT
CDR3aa: CASSSQGAHDTQYF

d_gene: .
abundance: .
j_gene: TRBJ1-3
v_gene: TRBV28
CDR3nt: TGTGCCAGCAGTTTAGGTGGCAGGGGTTATGGAAACACCATATATTTT
CDR3aa: CASSLGGRGYGNTIYF

d_gene: TRBD1
abundance: few
j_gene: TRBJ1-1
v_gene: TRBV6-4
CDR3nt: TGTGCCAGCAGTTTAACAGGGGGTACTGAAGCTTTCTTT
CDR3aa: CASSLTGGTEAFF

d_gene: .
abundance: .
j_gene: TRBJ2-1
v_gene: TRBV7-8
CDR3nt: TGTGCCAGCACCCGGTGGGGAGGAAAGTTCTTC
CDR3aa: CASTRWGGKFF

d_gene: TRBD1
abundance: once
j_gene: TRBJ1-1
v_gene: TRBV13
CDR3nt: TGTGCCAGCAGCGCCCCCGGGACAGGGGGGAACACTGAAGCTTTCTTT
CDR3aa: CASSAPGTGGNTEAFF

d_gene: TRBD1
abundance: few
j_gene: TRBJ1-3
v_gene: TRBV6-5
CDR3nt: TGTGCCAGCAGAGCAGGGGGCCCTGGAAACACCATATATTTT
CDR3aa: CASRAGGPGNTIYF

d_gene: .
abundance: .
j_gene: TRBJ2-1
v_gene: TRBV7-6
CDR3nt: TGTGCCAGCAGCCAGGGGCGGGGGAGCTACAATGAGCAGTTCTTC
CDR3aa: CASSQGRGSYNEQFF

d_gene: TRBD2
abundance: .
j_gene: TRBJ2-1
v_gene: TRBV3-1/TRBV3-2
CDR3nt: TGTGCCAGCAGCCGGGAGCTTCTAGCGGGAGGCTACAATGAGCAGTTCTTC
CDR3aa: CASSRELLAGGYNEQFF

d_gene: .
abundance: .
j_gene: TRBJ2-5
v_gene: TRBV24-1
CDR3nt: TGTGCCACCAGTGATCCAGGGTCCGGGGAGACCCAGTACTTC
CDR3aa: CATSDPGSGETQYF

d_gene: TRBD1
abundance: .
j_gene: TRBJ1-5
v_gene: TRBV6-2/TRBV6-3
CDR3nt: TGTGCCAGCAGTCGTCCACCCGGGACAGGTTATCAGCCCCAGCATTTT
CDR3aa: CASSRPPGTGYQPQHF

d_gene: TRBD2
abundance: .
j_gene: TRBJ2-3
v_gene: TRBV24-1
CDR3nt: TGTGCCACCAGTGATACTCGACTAGCGGGGGGGGATACGCAGTATTTT
CDR3aa: CATSDTRLAGGDTQYF

d_gene: .
abundance: few
j_gene: TRBJ2-5
v_gene: TRBV2
CDR3nt: TGTGCCAGCAGTGGGAGGACGGGCCAAGAGACCCAGTACTTC
CDR3aa: CASSGRTGQETQYF

d_gene: TRBD2
abundance: .
j_gene: TRBJ2-1
v_gene: TRBV5-1
CDR3nt: TGCGCCAGCACAGCTAGCGGGATGGGTGAGCAGTTCTTC
CDR3aa: CASTASGMGEQFF

d_gene: .
abundance: .
j_gene: TRBJ1-3
v_gene: TRBV19
CDR3nt: TGTGCCAGTCTTGCCGGCTCTGGAAACACCATATATTTT
CDR3aa: CASLAGSGNTIYF

d_gene: TRBD2
abundance: .
j_gene: TRBJ2-5
v_gene: TRBV11-1
CDR3nt: TGTGCCAGCAGCTCGACTAGCGGGAGACCCCGGTACTTC
CDR3aa: CASSSTSGRPRYF